These T cell receptor beta chains were read from a single sample in a study of blood T cell repertoires in COVID-19. The table came from immunoSEQ multiplex PCR; TCRdb's copy has only in-frame clones and leaves some out. This table has roughly 150,000 clones, around four fifths appearing once. Material for sequencing was peripheral blood. Receptor source: a woman aged 80 or over with COVID-19, enrolled during active disease. CDR3s include the opening cysteine and the closing phenylalanine or tryptophan.

V gene: TRBV5-1
CDR3 protein: CASSLSSGRKRELFF

V gene: TRBV27
CDR3 protein: CASSLWGWSQPQHF

V gene: TRBV21-1
CDR3 protein: CASSLHFTVSPLHF

V gene: TRBV28
CDR3 protein: CASSLPLGTGPKWDF

V gene: TRBV7-6
CDR3 protein: CASSLHPGGGYEQYF

V gene: TRBV25-1
CDR3 protein: CASSPWRANYGYTF

V gene: TRBV3-1/TRBV3-2
CDR3 protein: CASSQGPRGNTGELFF

V gene: TRBV27
CDR3 protein: CASRRTVRPYEQYF

V gene: TRBV3-1/TRBV3-2
CDR3 protein: CASSSTRGDLTYEQYF

V gene: TRBV11-3
CDR3 protein: CASSEPGQGSNEQFF

V gene: TRBV5-1
CDR3 protein: CASSLETGSDEQFF